Listed here is a single T cell receptor beta chain. Germline CDR1 reads KGHSH; CDR2 reads LQKENI. Trimming pared 3 bases from V and 4 bases from J, leaving 12 bases between. The CDR3 spans 14 residues. The data were obtained in a study of blood T cell repertoires in COVID-19. Study-wide context: The United States, Italy and Spain were the sources of the acute and convalescent COVID-19 samples. T cells, B-cell-depleted T cells, or PBMCs supplied cDNA or gDNA.

Assay used: immunoSEQ multiplex PCR; TCRdb lists only in-frame clones, some missing. The sample has roughly 360,000 clones, about 89% seen once. All enrollees were roughly 18 to 100 years old and from about 25 US areas. Cohorts were based on clinical histories the participants reported. The source material was PBMCs or T cells enriched from blood (not recorded which). The source of this sequence is a man aged 25-45 years who had recovered from COVID-19. The genes are TRBV18 and TRBJ1-2, with D possibly being TRBD1 (5 bases). The CDR3 spells CASSPPGGLYGYTF. CDR3 DNA sequence: TGTGCCAGCTCACCCCCGGGGGGACTCTATGGCTACACCTTC.